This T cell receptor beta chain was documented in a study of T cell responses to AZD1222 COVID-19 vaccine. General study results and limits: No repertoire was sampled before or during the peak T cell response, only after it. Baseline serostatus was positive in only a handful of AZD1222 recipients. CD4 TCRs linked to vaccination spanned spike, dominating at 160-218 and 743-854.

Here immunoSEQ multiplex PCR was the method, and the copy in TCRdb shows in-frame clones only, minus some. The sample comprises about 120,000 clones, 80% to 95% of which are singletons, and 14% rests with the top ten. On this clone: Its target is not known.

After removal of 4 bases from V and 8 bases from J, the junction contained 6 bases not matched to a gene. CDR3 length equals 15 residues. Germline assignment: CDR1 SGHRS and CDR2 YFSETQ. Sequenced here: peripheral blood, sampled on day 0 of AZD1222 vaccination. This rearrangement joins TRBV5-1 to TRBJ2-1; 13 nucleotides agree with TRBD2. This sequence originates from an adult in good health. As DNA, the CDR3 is TGCGCCAGCAGCATGGGACTAGCGGGGCGGGATGAGCAGTTCTTC. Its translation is CASSMGLAGRDEQFF.